A selection of T cell receptor beta chains follows, all from one sample in a study of graft-versus-host responses after intestinal transplantation. TCRdb's table, derived via immunoSEQ multiplex PCR, lists solely in-frame clones and lacks some. The sample has some 25,000 clones, approximately 93% seen once. Material: PBMCs, obtained 18 days after transplant. These receptor sequences come from a human patient who received an intestinal transplant, so some T cells may come from the graft donor. The CDR3 runs from the conserved cysteine through the conserved F or W. The order of the fields is clone size, J gene, V gene, D gene, CDR3 DNA, CDR3 protein. D genes are given only for firm matches. Size is stated for part of the rows, as once, few or many counts, or as a class when the clone is expanded.

clone size: NA
J gene: TRBJ2-7
V gene: TRBV7-9
D gene: TRBD2
CDR3 DNA: TGTGCCAGCAGCTCTTGGACTAGCGGGGGGGCGGAAGAGCAGTACTTC
CDR3 protein: CASSSWTSGGAEEQYF

clone size: NA
J gene: TRBJ1-3
V gene: TRBV4-1
D gene: NA
CDR3 DNA: TGCGCCAGCAGCCAAGACGGAGGGTCTGGAAACACCATATATTTT
CDR3 protein: CASSQDGGSGNTIYF

clone size: NA
J gene: TRBJ1-2
V gene: TRBV6-5
D gene: NA
CDR3 DNA: TGTGCCAGCAGGCCCACAGGGTATTCTGGCTACACCTTC
CDR3 protein: CASRPTGYSGYTF

clone size: NA
J gene: TRBJ2-7
V gene: TRBV11-1
D gene: TRBD1
CDR3 DNA: TGTGCCAGCAGCTTGCAACAGGGGCCTAGCTACGAGCAGTACTTC
CDR3 protein: CASSLQQGPSYEQYF

clone size: NA
J gene: TRBJ1-1
V gene: TRBV9
D gene: NA
CDR3 DNA: TGTGCCAGCAGCGCCGCACCGGGGGAAGCTTTCTTT
CDR3 protein: CASSAAPGEAFF

clone size: NA
J gene: TRBJ2-5
V gene: TRBV5-1
D gene: NA
CDR3 DNA: TGCGCCAGCAGCTTTGGACTGACAGGAGGGGAGACCCAGTACTTC
CDR3 protein: CASSFGLTGGETQYF

clone size: NA
J gene: TRBJ1-1
V gene: TRBV27
D gene: NA
CDR3 DNA: TGTGCCAGCAGTTTATTCGGGGGTGAAGCTTTCTTT
CDR3 protein: CASSLFGGEAFF

clone size: once
J gene: TRBJ1-6
V gene: TRBV19
D gene: NA
CDR3 DNA: TGTGCCAGTAGTATGGGGGGAAGCGGTTCACCCCTCCACTTT
CDR3 protein: CASSMGGSGSPLHF

clone size: NA
J gene: TRBJ2-1
V gene: TRBV9
D gene: NA
CDR3 DNA: TGTGCCAGCAGCGCAGGGGACATTTTCGACAATGAGCAGTTCTTC
CDR3 protein: CASSAGDIFDNEQFF

clone size: NA
J gene: TRBJ1-1
V gene: TRBV11-2
D gene: NA
CDR3 DNA: TGTGCCAGCAGCTTAGAAAGGGGGAACACTGAAGCTTTCTTT
CDR3 protein: CASSLERGNTEAFF

clone size: few
J gene: TRBJ1-2
V gene: TRBV5-4
D gene: NA
CDR3 DNA: TGTGCCAGCAGCAATGAATACGGCTACACCTTC
CDR3 protein: CASSNEYGYTF

clone size: NA
J gene: TRBJ2-7
V gene: TRBV27
D gene: NA
CDR3 DNA: TGTGCCAGCAGTTTAACAGCGGACAGCGTCAGTGAGCAGTACTTC
CDR3 protein: CASSLTADSVSEQYF

clone size: NA
J gene: TRBJ2-7
V gene: TRBV7-9
D gene: TRBD1
CDR3 DNA: TGTGCCAGCAGCTTAACAGGGGACGAGCAGTACTTC
CDR3 protein: CASSLTGDEQYF

clone size: NA
J gene: TRBJ2-5
V gene: TRBV6-1
D gene: NA
CDR3 DNA: TGTGCCAGCAGTGATTGGGCGGGACAGCAAGAGACCCAGTACTTC
CDR3 protein: CASSDWAGQQETQYF

clone size: NA
J gene: TRBJ1-1
V gene: TRBV18
D gene: NA
CDR3 DNA: TGTGCCAGCTCATATGGGGGACCGAACACTGAAGCTTTCTTT
CDR3 protein: CASSYGGPNTEAFF

clone size: few
J gene: TRBJ2-7
V gene: TRBV5-1
D gene: NA
CDR3 DNA: TGCGCCAGCAGCTCCGGACAGTCCTACGAGCAGTACTTC
CDR3 protein: CASSSGQSYEQYF

clone size: NA
J gene: TRBJ2-1
V gene: TRBV19
D gene: TRBD2
CDR3 DNA: TGTGCCAGTACCCTTAGCGGGGGGGCGGATGAGCAGTTCTTC
CDR3 protein: CASTLSGGADEQFF

clone size: once
J gene: TRBJ1-3
V gene: TRBV6-1
D gene: NA
CDR3 DNA: TGTGCCAGCAGTGAAGAGGCAGGGAGGTCTGACACCATATATTTT
CDR3 protein: CASSEEAGRSDTIYF

clone size: NA
J gene: TRBJ1-3
V gene: TRBV5-1
D gene: NA
CDR3 DNA: TGCGCCAGCAGCTTGGATAACGGCTCTGGAAACACCATATATTTT
CDR3 protein: CASSLDNGSGNTIYF

clone size: NA
J gene: TRBJ2-3
V gene: TRBV6-1
D gene: NA
CDR3 DNA: TGTGCCAGCAGTCTAAACCGAGGGCGAGATACGCAGTATTTT
CDR3 protein: CASSLNRGRDTQYF

clone size: once
J gene: TRBJ2-1
V gene: TRBV2
D gene: NA
CDR3 DNA: TGTGCCAGCAGTGTTTGGGCTTCGTTGGGGAATGAGCAGTTCTTC
CDR3 protein: CASSVWASLGNEQFF

clone size: NA
J gene: TRBJ2-5
V gene: TRBV27
D gene: NA
CDR3 DNA: TGTGCCAGCAGCCCTGGCGGGATCGACCTACCTCAAGAGACCCAGTACTTC
CDR3 protein: CASSPGGIDLPQETQYF

clone size: NA
J gene: TRBJ2-7
V gene: TRBV6-1
D gene: NA
CDR3 DNA: TGTGCCAGCAGCTTAGGCGGGGGCGGCTACGAGCAGTACTTC
CDR3 protein: CASSLGGGGYEQYF

clone size: NA
J gene: TRBJ1-2
V gene: TRBV6-5
D gene: NA
CDR3 DNA: TGTGCCAGCAGTTATTCCCTTGCTAGGGGAGTAAATGGCTACACCTTC
CDR3 protein: CASSYSLARGVNGYTF

clone size: NA
J gene: TRBJ1-2
V gene: TRBV19
D gene: NA
CDR3 DNA: TGTGCCAGTACCAATCTCCCTAACAGTGGCTACACCTTC
CDR3 protein: CASTNLPNSGYTF

clone size: NA
J gene: TRBJ2-2
V gene: TRBV28
D gene: NA
CDR3 DNA: TGTGCCAGCAGTTTAAGGGGGGCCGGGGAGCTGTTTTTT
CDR3 protein: CASSLRGAGELFF

clone size: NA
J gene: TRBJ1-2
V gene: TRBV11-2
D gene: NA
CDR3 DNA: TGTGCCAGCAGCTTGATGCACGGCTACACCTTC
CDR3 protein: CASSLMHGYTF

clone size: once
J gene: TRBJ2-3
V gene: TRBV6-5
D gene: TRBD2
CDR3 DNA: TGTGCCAGCAGAGCGGGGGGGAACACAGATACGCAGTATTTT
CDR3 protein: CASRAGGNTDTQYF

clone size: NA
J gene: TRBJ1-2
V gene: TRBV10-3
D gene: TRBD1
CDR3 DNA: TGTGCCATCAGGATGGGGACAGACTATGGCTACACCTTC
CDR3 protein: CAIRMGTDYGYTF

clone size: NA
J gene: TRBJ1-1
V gene: TRBV27
D gene: NA
CDR3 DNA: TGTGCCAGCAGTTTATTTGGTGCGGTTAACACTGAAGCTTTCTTT
CDR3 protein: CASSLFGAVNTEAFF

clone size: NA
J gene: TRBJ1-6
V gene: TRBV6-1
D gene: NA
CDR3 DNA: TGTGCCAGCAGCCTCCAGTCCTATAATTCACCCCTCCACTTT
CDR3 protein: CASSLQSYNSPLHF

clone size: NA
J gene: TRBJ1-1
V gene: TRBV10-2
D gene: NA
CDR3 DNA: TGCGCCAGCAGAGGAAAAGAAGAGAACACTGAAGCTTTCTTT
CDR3 protein: CASRGKEENTEAFF

clone size: NA
J gene: TRBJ2-7
V gene: TRBV7-9
D gene: NA
CDR3 DNA: TGTGCCAGCAGCTTAGGAGTTCGGGAGCAGTACTTC
CDR3 protein: CASSLGVREQYF

clone size: few
J gene: TRBJ1-1
V gene: TRBV4-1
D gene: TRBD1
CDR3 DNA: TGCGCCAGCAGCCAAGGACAGGGTTTGGACACTGAAGCTTTCTTT
CDR3 protein: CASSQGQGLDTEAFF

clone size: once
J gene: TRBJ2-6
V gene: TRBV5-1
D gene: TRBD1
CDR3 DNA: TGCGCCAGCAGCCCCGGAAGGGACAGGTTAACTGGGGCCAACGTCCTGACTTTC
CDR3 protein: CASSPGRDRLTGANVLTF

clone size: NA
J gene: TRBJ2-3
V gene: TRBV30
D gene: TRBD2
CDR3 DNA: TGTGCCTGGAGTGTAAGGGTCGGGCAGCGGGGGGAAGATACGCAGTATTTT
CDR3 protein: CAWSVRVGQRGEDTQYF

clone size: NA
J gene: TRBJ2-7
V gene: TRBV11-2
D gene: TRBD1
CDR3 DNA: TGTGCCAGCAGCTTAGACGTTCCGTGGGACAGGGACTACGAGCAGTACTTC
CDR3 protein: CASSLDVPWDRDYEQYF

clone size: NA
J gene: TRBJ1-1
V gene: TRBV7-8
D gene: TRBD1
CDR3 DNA: TGTGCCGCGGCAGGGGCCGGGACAGGTGTTGTGAACACTGAAGCTTTCTTT
CDR3 protein: CAAAGAGTGVVNTEAFF

clone size: NA
J gene: TRBJ2-1
V gene: TRBV4-1
D gene: TRBD1
CDR3 DNA: TGCGCCAGCAGCGCACAGGGGCGGTATGAGCAGTTCTTC
CDR3 protein: CASSAQGRYEQFF

clone size: NA
J gene: TRBJ2-7
V gene: TRBV7-8
D gene: TRBD1
CDR3 DNA: TGTGCCAGCAGCTTACGGTCCACTGGGACAGGCGAGCAGTACTTC
CDR3 protein: CASSLRSTGTGEQYF

clone size: once
J gene: TRBJ2-7
V gene: TRBV5-1
D gene: NA
CDR3 DNA: TGCGCCAGCAGTCCCGGGACTCAAAGCTCCTACGAGCAGTACTTC
CDR3 protein: CASSPGTQSSYEQYF

clone size: NA
J gene: TRBJ1-2
V gene: TRBV7-9
D gene: NA
CDR3 DNA: TGTGCCAGCAGTCCACAGGGAGGTAATGGCTACACCTTC
CDR3 protein: CASSPQGGNGYTF

clone size: NA
J gene: TRBJ2-1
V gene: TRBV6-5
D gene: TRBD1
CDR3 DNA: TGTGCCAGCAGTTTTGGGGAGCGGGACAGGGTATTTGAGCAGTTCTTC
CDR3 protein: CASSFGERDRVFEQFF

clone size: NA
J gene: TRBJ1-1
V gene: TRBV21-1
D gene: NA
CDR3 DNA: TGTGCCAGCAGCAACCGGGCAGGCCTGAACACTGAAGCTTTCTTT
CDR3 protein: CASSNRAGLNTEAFF

clone size: NA
J gene: TRBJ2-3
V gene: TRBV28
D gene: NA
CDR3 DNA: TGTGCCAGCAGTTTATCTTCAGGTACAGATACGCAGTATTTT
CDR3 protein: CASSLSSGTDTQYF

clone size: NA
J gene: TRBJ1-3
V gene: TRBV10-3
D gene: NA
CDR3 DNA: TGTGCCATCAGTGAGGTTACGACAGGTCCCTCTGGAAACACCATATATTTT
CDR3 protein: CAISEVTTGPSGNTIYF

clone size: NA
J gene: TRBJ1-1
V gene: TRBV6-1
D gene: NA
CDR3 DNA: TGTGCCAGCAGTTATGAAGGGGAATATGGTGAAGCTTTCTTT
CDR3 protein: CASSYEGEYGEAFF

clone size: NA
J gene: TRBJ2-5
V gene: TRBV11-2
D gene: NA
CDR3 DNA: TGTGCCAGCAGCTTAGTTGGGGGGGCGGGGGAGACCCAGTACTTC
CDR3 protein: CASSLVGGAGETQYF

clone size: once
J gene: TRBJ2-6
V gene: TRBV4-1
D gene: TRBD1
CDR3 DNA: TGCGCCAGCAGCCAAGATAGGGGACAGGCGGAAGGTTATGGGGCCAACGTCCTGACTTTC
CDR3 protein: CASSQDRGQAEGYGANVLTF

clone size: NA
J gene: TRBJ2-3
V gene: TRBV19
D gene: NA
CDR3 DNA: TGTGCCAGTAGCAGACCCCCCCCAGCTCCAGATACGCAGTATTTT
CDR3 protein: CASSRPPPAPDTQYF

clone size: NA
J gene: TRBJ1-5
V gene: TRBV4-1
D gene: NA
CDR3 DNA: TGCGCCAGCAGCCAAGTTCATGGGGGCGGTCAGCCCCAGCATTTT
CDR3 protein: CASSQVHGGGQPQHF

clone size: NA
J gene: TRBJ1-1
V gene: TRBV5-6
D gene: NA
CDR3 DNA: TGTGCCAGCAGCTCACCGTACACTGAAGCTTTCTTT
CDR3 protein: CASSSPYTEAFF